A selection of T cell receptor beta chains follows, all from one sample in a study of shared clonotypes between healthy human individuals. The table came from immunoSEQ multiplex PCR; TCRdb's copy has only in-frame clones and leaves some out. The repertoire holds about 2.3 million clones, approximately 95% seen once, with under 0.45% in the top ten. Sequenced: naive CD4+ T cells from PBMCs. The receptors stem from a man younger than 35 in good health. Some clones in this sample may be carry-over from other donors' samples. The CDR3 runs from the conserved cysteine through the conserved F or W. The D gene is left open where the match is weak. Size is omitted from some rows. Given values are once, few, many or a class for expanded clones.

abundance,j_gene,d_gene,len,v_gene,CDR3nt,CDR3aa
.,TRBJ2-7,.,15,TRBV7-2,TGTGCCAGCAGCTTATCTTCCCAAAGCTCTTACGAGCAGTACTTC,CASSLSSQSSYEQYF
.,TRBJ1-1,.,12,TRBV5-4,TGTGCCAGCAGCTTACCGAGGACTGAAGCTTTCTTT,CASSLPRTEAFF
.,TRBJ2-5,TRBD1,14,TRBV2,TGTGCCAGCAGGGGACGCAGGGGGCAAGAGACCCAGTACTTC,CASRGRRGQETQYF
.,TRBJ2-2,TRBD1,17,TRBV5-1,TGCGCCAGCAGCTTGGCCCGGACAGGGGAATACACCGGGGAGCTGTTTTTT,CASSLARTGEYTGELFF
.,TRBJ1-1,.,14,TRBV5-1,TGCGCCAGCAGCTTGGCGCCCACTCCTGCTGAAGCTTTCTTT,CASSLAPTPAEAFF
.,TRBJ1-4,.,16,TRBV19,TGTGCCAGTAGCTATACCCCCCACGGCCTTAATGAAAAACTGTTTTTT,CASSYTPHGLNEKLFF
.,TRBJ1-5,.,15,TRBV7-9,TGTGCCAGCAGCTCTGGACAATATAGCAATCAGCCCCAGCATTTT,CASSSGQYSNQPQHF
.,TRBJ2-1,TRBD1,15,TRBV4-2,TGTGCCAGCAGCCAAGGGGAGACAGGGGGCTATGAGCAGTTCTTC,CASSQGETGGYEQFF
.,TRBJ1-4,.,15,TRBV2,TGTGCCAGCAGACTCGCCGGGACTTCAGATGAAAAACTGTTTTTT,CASRLAGTSDEKLFF
.,TRBJ2-7,TRBD2,13,TRBV28,TGTGCCAGCAGTAGAGGACTAGTCTACGAGCAGTACTTC,CASSRGLVYEQYF
.,TRBJ1-5,.,14,TRBV28,TGTGCCAGCAGCCCGGGGGGGGCGTTAGGGCCCCAGCATTTT,CASSPGGALGPQHF
.,TRBJ2-7,TRBD1,16,TRBV28,TGTGCCAGCAGTTTATCAGGGGGACAGGGGACCTACGAGCAGTACTTC,CASSLSGGQGTYEQYF
.,TRBJ1-1,.,12,TRBV5-6,TGTGCCAGCAGCTTGGCCGCCTCTGAAGCTTTCTTT,CASSLAASEAFF
.,TRBJ2-7,.,16,TRBV28,TGTGCCAGCAGTTCCCTTTTCCTTTTACAGGGTACCGAGCAGTACTTC,CASSSLFLLQGTEQYF
.,TRBJ1-1,.,14,TRBV9,TGTGCCAGCAGCGTACAGGGCCTGGGCACTGAAGCTTTCTTT,CASSVQGLGTEAFF
.,TRBJ1-2,.,10,TRBV29-1,TGCAGCGTCATGTTTTATGGCTACACCTTC,CSVMFYGYTF
.,TRBJ2-5,.,14,TRBV2,TGTGCCAGCAGCGTGACACTAACTCGAGAGACCCAGTACTTC,CASSVTLTRETQYF
.,TRBJ2-1,.,14,TRBV29-1,TGCAGCGTTGAAGGGCGTCTGGTGAACAATGAGCAGTTCTTC,CSVEGRLVNNEQFF
once,TRBJ2-1,TRBD2,17,TRBV7-2,TGTGCCAGCAGCTTCAAAAAACCGGGACTAGCGGCCAATGAGCAGTTCTTC,CASSFKKPGLAANEQFF
.,TRBJ1-3,.,12,TRBV7-9,TGTGCCAGCAGCGGAGTTTGGGGAACCATATATTTT,CASSGVWGTIYF
.,TRBJ2-1,TRBD2,16,TRBV5-8,TGTGCCAGCAGTTTCGTTCGGACTAGCGGGAGCAATGAGCAGTTCTTC,CASSFVRTSGSNEQFF
.,TRBJ1-2,.,15,TRBV30,TGTGCCTGGAGTTTTTCCCCAGCTCGTAACTATGGCTACACCTTC,CAWSFSPARNYGYTF
.,TRBJ2-7,TRBD2,16,TRBV7-2,TGTGCCAGCAGCCTCCGGGGGGGGAGAGGGCTCTACGAGCAGTACTTC,CASSLRGGRGLYEQYF
.,TRBJ2-5,.,10,TRBV20-1,TGCAGTGCTGTCCAAGAGACCCAGTACTTC,CSAVQETQYF
.,TRBJ2-5,.,12,TRBV30,TGTGCCTGGAGTGGACTAGTGGAGACCCAGTACTTC,CAWSGLVETQYF
.,TRBJ2-1,TRBD2,14,TRBV4-1,TGCGCCACATCCCAAGCGGGAGTCCTGAATGAGCAGTTCTTC,CATSQAGVLNEQFF
.,TRBJ1-4,.,14,TRBV10-3,TGTGCCATCAGTGAGGGGTTGCGGATGGGGAAACTGTTTTTT,CAISEGLRMGKLFF
.,TRBJ2-7,TRBD2,16,TRBV6-1,TGTGCCAGCAGTGCCTCCGGGACTAGCGGCTCCTACGAGCAGTACTTC,CASSASGTSGSYEQYF
.,TRBJ1-5,TRBD1,15,TRBV5-8,TGTGCCAGCAGCCCCGGGACAGGGTACCGTCAGCCCCAGCATTTT,CASSPGTGYRQPQHF
.,TRBJ2-5,TRBD1,16,TRBV28,TGTGCCAGCAGTTCCCCTGGCGCAGGGGGCAGGGAGACCCAGTACTTC,CASSSPGAGGRETQYF
.,TRBJ1-2,.,12,TRBV28,TGTGCCAGCAGTTATCAGGGCTACGGCTACACCTTC,CASSYQGYGYTF
.,TRBJ2-3,TRBD2,13,TRBV29-1,TGCAGCGTTGTAGCGGGAGGGGGGTATACGCAGTATTTT,CSVVAGGGYTQYF
.,TRBJ1-2,.,13,TRBV2,TGTGCCAGCACTCCCCGGACTGCCTATGGCTACACCTTC,CASTPRTAYGYTF
.,TRBJ1-1,.,15,TRBV5-4,TGTGCCAGCAGCTCCCCCCGCGACGGGAACACTGAAGCTTTCTTT,CASSSPRDGNTEAFF
.,TRBJ2-3,.,11,TRBV20-1,TGCAGTGCTAGGCTCTCAGATACGCAGTATTTT,CSARLSDTQYF
.,TRBJ2-1,.,17,TRBV18,TGTGCCAGCTCACCAAATAGGGCGGGGAAGAAGGACAATGAGCAGTTCTTC,CASSPNRAGKKDNEQFF
.,TRBJ2-7,.,14,TRBV11-1,TGTGCCAGCAGCCGGGCCCCGGACTCGCCCGAGCAGTACTTC,CASSRAPDSPEQYF
.,TRBJ2-2,.,17,TRBV19,TGTGCCAGTAGTATTGGGACAAATATGGGGTACACCGGGGAGCTGTTTTTT,CASSIGTNMGYTGELFF
.,TRBJ1-1,.,13,TRBV18,TGTGCCAGCTCACCGAGACAGCCTGATGAAGCTTTCTTT,CASSPRQPDEAFF
.,TRBJ1-1,.,13,TRBV6-1,TGTGCCAGCGGAGGACAACCGAACACTGAAGCTTTCTTT,CASGGQPNTEAFF
.,TRBJ2-2,.,15,TRBV4-3,TGCGCCAGCAGCCTCCTACAGGGAACGGCCGGGGAGCTGTTTTTT,CASSLLQGTAGELFF
.,TRBJ2-5,TRBD1,14,TRBV18,TGTGCCAGCTCAGCCATACAGGGGCAAGAGACCCAGTACTTC,CASSAIQGQETQYF
.,TRBJ2-7,.,11,TRBV29-1,TGCAGCGTTGGATCAGCGTACGAGCAGTACTTC,CSVGSAYEQYF
.,TRBJ2-3,TRBD2,15,TRBV2,TGTGCCAGCAGTTATAGCGGGCTCAGCACAGATACGCAGTATTTT,CASSYSGLSTDTQYF
few,TRBJ1-5,.,15,TRBV5-1,TGCGCCAGCAGCATAGAGGGCCCAGGGAGGCAGCCCCAGCATTTT,CASSIEGPGRQPQHF
once,TRBJ2-3,.,13,TRBV6-5,TGTGCCAGCAGAGCTCAATTCACAGATACGCAGTATTTT,CASRAQFTDTQYF
.,TRBJ1-4,.,13,TRBV11-2,TGTGCCAGCAGCTTGAGTAGCTACGAAAAACTGTTTTTT,CASSLSSYEKLFF
.,TRBJ2-7,TRBD2,17,TRBV7-2,TGTGCCAGCAGCCCGGGGTCTAGCGGGAACCCCGCCTACGAGCAGTACTTC,CASSPGSSGNPAYEQYF
.,TRBJ1-1,.,11,TRBV19,TGTGCCAGTACGTGGCGGACTGAAGCTTTCTTT,CASTWRTEAFF
.,TRBJ1-3,.,15,TRBV6-5,TGTGCCAGCAGTTACTCGGGAGGGACTGGAAACACCATATATTTT,CASSYSGGTGNTIYF
.,TRBJ1-1,.,16,TRBV28,TGTGCCAGTAGTCCTTCCTTAGGAGGGGGGAACACTGAAGCTTTCTTT,CASSPSLGGGNTEAFF
.,TRBJ1-2,.,15,TRBV30,TGTGCCTGGAGTGTGTCGGGGTCGGCGGGCTATGGCTACACCTTC,CAWSVSGSAGYGYTF
.,TRBJ1-2,TRBD1,14,TRBV6-4,TGTGCCAGCAGTGAGGGACAGGGCACCTATGGCTACACCTTC,CASSEGQGTYGYTF
once,TRBJ2-5,TRBD1,14,TRBV27,TGTGCCAGCAGTTTAGGCGGCAGGGGGGAGACCCAGTACTTC,CASSLGGRGETQYF
.,TRBJ2-7,.,15,TRBV5-1,TGCGCCAGCAGCTTGTCGACAGAAACCTCCTACGAGCAGTACTTC,CASSLSTETSYEQYF
.,TRBJ1-4,TRBD1,13,TRBV2,TGTGCCAGCAGCGGGACAGCGGAGGGAAAACTGTTTTTT,CASSGTAEGKLFF